Listed below are T cell receptor beta chains from one sample, sequenced in a study of shared clonotypes between healthy human individuals. Produced via immunoSEQ multiplex PCR; TCRdb's table is partial and in-frame only. The sample consists of some 2,500,000 clones, about 90% of them appearing once. The sequenced material came from naive CD4+ T cells from PBMCs. The receptor set was obtained from a man between 18 and 29 years old in good health. Some clones in this sample may be carry-over from other donors' samples. CDR3s include the opening cysteine and the closing phenylalanine or tryptophan. The D gene is left open where the match is weak. Part of the rows lack a size; the others show once, few, many or a class for expanded clones.

CASSPGIGSYEQYF	TGTGCCAGCTCACCAGGAATAGGTTCCTACGAGCAGTACTTC	TRBV18	TRBJ2-7	.	once
CASSSSRPNEKLFF	TGTGCCAGCAGCTCCAGCAGGCCCAATGAAAAACTGTTTTTT	TRBV7-9	TRBJ1-4	.	.
CASSLGRGRSSYNEQFF	TGTGCCAGCAGCTTAGGGAGGGGGAGGAGCTCCTACAATGAGCAGTTCTTC	TRBV11-3	TRBJ2-1	.	.
CASSIGTDSPLHF	TGTGCCAGCAGTATAGGGACGGATTCACCCCTCCACTTT	TRBV7-6	TRBJ1-6	.	.
CASSLRPGNYGYTF	TGTGCCAGCAGCTTACGACCAGGGAACTATGGCTACACCTTC	TRBV7-6	TRBJ1-2	.	once
CACTGAGNTIYF	TGTGCCTGTACAGGGGCTGGAAACACCATATATTTT	TRBV30	TRBJ1-3	TRBD1	.
CVSNSWGAEQYF	TGTGTCAGCAATTCGTGGGGCGCCGAGCAGTACTTC	TRBV28	TRBJ2-7	.	.
CSVEATGGTEAFF	TGCAGCGTTGAGGCTACAGGGGGCACTGAAGCTTTCTTT	TRBV29-1	TRBJ1-1	TRBD1	.
CASSFSVLYEQYF	TGTGCCAGCAGCTTCTCGGTCCTCTACGAGCAGTACTTC	TRBV7-2	TRBJ2-7	.	.
CASSLVGSLFSGNTIYF	TGTGCCAGCAGCTTAGTCGGCAGCTTATTCTCTGGAAACACCATATATTTT	TRBV7-8	TRBJ1-3	.	.
CAWTRDRDYSPLHF	TGTGCCTGGACCCGAGACAGGGATTACTCACCCCTCCACTTT	TRBV30	TRBJ1-6	TRBD1	.
CASSLIPASGSNEQFF	TGCGCCAGCAGCCTAATCCCCGCTAGCGGGAGTAATGAGCAGTTCTTC	TRBV5-1	TRBJ2-1	TRBD2	.
CATSRGRAINTEAFF	TGTGCCACCAGCAGAGGGAGGGCAATCAACACTGAAGCTTTCTTT	TRBV15	TRBJ1-1	.	.
CSVSRAVGVETQYF	TGCAGCGTCAGTCGGGCGGTGGGAGTGGAGACCCAGTACTTC	TRBV29-1	TRBJ2-5	.	.
CASSVWTVSSGNTIYF	TGTGCCAGCAGCGTGTGGACAGTGAGCTCTGGAAACACCATATATTTT	TRBV9	TRBJ1-3	.	.
CASSFGFSGNTIYF	TGTGCCAGCAGTTTTGGATTCTCTGGAAACACCATATATTTT	TRBV28	TRBJ1-3	.	.
CASTTGLAGYTDTQYF	TGTGCCAGCACCACGGGACTAGCGGGATACACAGATACGCAGTATTTT	TRBV28	TRBJ2-3	TRBD2	.
CASTSGSGTNTGELFF	TGTGCCAGTACCTCAGGAAGCGGGACGAACACCGGGGAGCTGTTTTTT	TRBV19	TRBJ2-2	TRBD2	.
CASSNLKLDTGELFF	TGTGCCAGCAGCAATCTGAAGTTGGACACCGGGGAGCTGTTTTTT	TRBV21-1	TRBJ2-2	.	.
CASSPSGTLMQYF	TGTGCCAGCTCACCGTCCGGGACTCTCATGCAGTATTTT	TRBV18	TRBJ2-3	.	.
CASSLGPVENEKLFF	TGCGCCAGCAGCTTGGGGCCCGTAGAAAATGAAAAACTGTTTTTT	TRBV5-1	TRBJ1-4	.	.
CASSFQGAPCLSYEQYF	TGTGCCAGCAGCTTTCAGGGGGCGCCTTGCCTCTCCTACGAGCAGTACTTC	TRBV5-7	TRBJ2-7	TRBD1	.
CASNRDRGGYNEQFF	TGTGCCAGCAATAGAGACAGGGGGGGGTACAATGAGCAGTTCTTC	TRBV2	TRBJ2-1	TRBD1	.
CSVVTGGNEQFF	TGCAGCGTCGTGACAGGGGGCAATGAGCAGTTCTTC	TRBV29-1	TRBJ2-1	TRBD1	.
CASSQPGQGLNYGYTF	TGCGCCAGCAGCCAGCCGGGACAGGGCCTTAACTATGGCTACACCTTC	TRBV4-1	TRBJ1-2	TRBD1	.
CASTYARGAKNIQYF	TGTGCCAGCACTTACGCCAGGGGAGCCAAAAACATTCAGTACTTC	TRBV5-4	TRBJ2-4	.	.
CASSWGQGTDTQYF	TGTGCCAGCAGCTGGGGACAGGGCACAGATACGCAGTATTTT	TRBV7-9	TRBJ2-3	TRBD1	.
CAAERTGVMNTEAFF	TGTGCCGCCGAAAGAACAGGGGTCATGAACACTGAAGCTTTCTTT	TRBV5-4	TRBJ1-1	TRBD1	.
CASSQGLDNTQYF	TGCGCCAGCAGCCAAGGACTAGATAATACGCAGTATTTT	TRBV4-3	TRBJ2-3	.	.
CASRNDPYNEQFF	TGTGCCAGCAGAAACGACCCCTACAATGAGCAGTTCTTC	TRBV6-5	TRBJ2-1	.	.
CAWNRQGNTGELFF	TGTGCCTGGAACCGACAGGGGAACACCGGGGAGCTGTTTTTT	TRBV30	TRBJ2-2	TRBD1	.
CASSLLAQLNTGELFF	TGTGCCAGCAGCTTGCTAGCACAGCTAAACACCGGGGAGCTGTTTTTT	TRBV7-3	TRBJ2-2	.	.
CASRGKGYTF	TGTGCCAGTAGGGGGAAGGGCTACACCTTC	TRBV19	TRBJ1-2	.	.
CASSLEAQRGTDRPYEQYF	TGTGCCAGCAGCTTAGAGGCGCAGCGGGGGACTGATCGACCCTACGAGCAGTACTTC	TRBV7-3	TRBJ2-7	TRBD2	.
CASSRLSEGDIQYF	TGTGCCAGCAGTCGGTTGTCAGAGGGGGACATTCAGTACTTC	TRBV6-5	TRBJ2-4	.	once
CASRVRDRWEGYTF	TGTGCCAGTAGGGTACGGGACCGTTGGGAAGGCTACACCTTC	TRBV19	TRBJ1-2	.	.
CASLPDRGRITSSYEQYF	TGTGCCAGCCTACCGGACAGGGGCCGTATTACGAGCTCCTACGAGCAGTACTTC	TRBV5-5	TRBJ2-7	TRBD1	.
CAISESSGLYQPQHF	TGTGCCATCAGTGAGTCATCTGGGCTTTACCAGCCCCAGCATTTT	TRBV10-3	TRBJ1-5	.	.
CASSGTSGDNEQFF	TGTGCCAGCTCCGGGACTAGCGGGGACAATGAGCAGTTCTTC	TRBV18	TRBJ2-1	TRBD2	once
CASSETGGWGYTF	TGTGCCAGCAGCGAAACAGGGGGCTGGGGCTACACCTTC	TRBV27	TRBJ1-2	TRBD1	.
CASSSHLAGGAF	TGTGCCAGCAGTTCACACCTAGCGGGAGGAGCCTTC	TRBV28	TRBJ2-7	TRBD2	.
CASSWSQPNEQFF	TGTGCCAGCAGTTGGTCCCAGCCAAATGAGCAGTTCTTC	TRBV11-2	TRBJ2-1	.	.
CASSDLVQATYEQYF	TGTGCCAGCAGTGATCTTGTCCAAGCCACCTACGAGCAGTACTTC	TRBV25-1	TRBJ2-7	.	.
CASSLPAGAQETQYF	TGTGCCAGCAGTCTACCGGCCGGGGCCCAAGAGACCCAGTACTTC	TRBV28	TRBJ2-5	.	.